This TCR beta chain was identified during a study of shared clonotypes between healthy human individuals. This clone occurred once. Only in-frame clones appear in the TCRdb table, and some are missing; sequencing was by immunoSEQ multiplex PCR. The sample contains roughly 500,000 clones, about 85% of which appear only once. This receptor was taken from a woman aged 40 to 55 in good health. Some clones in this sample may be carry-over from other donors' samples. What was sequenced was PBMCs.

CDR3 residues: CASSLQRGYNEQFF. The CDR3 coding sequence is TGTGCCAGCAGCTTACAGCGGGGGTACAATGAGCAGTTCTTC. The chain has TRBV11-3 and TRBJ2-1; 8 positions agree with TRBD2. J lost 4 bases, V lost 2 bases, and 1 base had no gene match. This CDR3 is built from 14 residues. In germline, CDR1 is SGHNT, CDR2 YENEEA.